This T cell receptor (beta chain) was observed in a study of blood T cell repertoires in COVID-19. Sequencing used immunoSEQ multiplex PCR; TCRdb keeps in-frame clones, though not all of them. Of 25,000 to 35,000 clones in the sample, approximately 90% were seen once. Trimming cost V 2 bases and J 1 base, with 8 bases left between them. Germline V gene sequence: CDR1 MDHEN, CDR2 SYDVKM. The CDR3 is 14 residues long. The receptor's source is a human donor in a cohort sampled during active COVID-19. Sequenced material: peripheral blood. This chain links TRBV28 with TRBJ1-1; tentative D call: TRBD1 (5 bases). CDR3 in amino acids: CASSLIDRNTEAFF. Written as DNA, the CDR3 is TGTGCCAGCAGTTTAATAGACAGGAACACTGAAGCTTTCTTT.